The rows below give T cell receptor beta chains drawn from one sample of a study of T cells after yellow fever vaccination. TCRdb recomputed calls from the 5' RACE reads with MiXCR, one row per CDR3 protein. In the table there are around 590,000 distinct CDR3 sequences, 10% to 15% of which are singletons. The sample was PBMCs, taken on the day of the yellow fever booster vaccination. These receptors all come from a man aged 25 to 40 who received the YFV17D yellow fever vaccine. Each CDR3 is given with its conserved first and last residue. D genes are given only for firm matches. A clone size is listed for some rows: how often the clone was seen (once, few, many), or a class if it is expanded.

clone_size: NA
j_call: TRBJ2-2
d_call: NA
v_call: TRBV5-4
cdr3_nt: TGTGCCAGCAGCTTTCCGGGACTTAACACCGGGGAGCTGTTTTTT
cdr3_aa: CASSFPGLNTGELFF

clone_size: few
j_call: TRBJ2-3
d_call: NA
v_call: TRBV6-1
cdr3_nt: TGTGCCAGCAGTGGCCGGGACACTCACACAGATACGCAGTATTTT
cdr3_aa: CASSGRDTHTDTQYF

clone_size: NA
j_call: TRBJ2-7
d_call: TRBD2
v_call: TRBV7-2
cdr3_nt: TGTGCCAGCAGCCGGACTAGCGGGATGGGCGAGCAGTACTTC
cdr3_aa: CASSRTSGMGEQYF

clone_size: NA
j_call: TRBJ2-1
d_call: TRBD1
v_call: TRBV7-9
cdr3_nt: TGTGCCAGCATCGGGACAGGGGGCAGTGAGCAGTTCTTC
cdr3_aa: CASIGTGGSEQFF

clone_size: many
j_call: TRBJ2-7
d_call: TRBD1
v_call: TRBV5-5
cdr3_nt: TGTGCCAGCAGCCTGACCGGGACAGTCTACGAGCAGTACTTC
cdr3_aa: CASSLTGTVYEQYF

clone_size: NA
j_call: TRBJ2-3
d_call: TRBD2
v_call: TRBV5-1
cdr3_nt: TGCGCCAGCAGCTTGGAAGTAGCGGGAGGGTCCACAGATACGCAGTATTTT
cdr3_aa: CASSLEVAGGSTDTQYF

clone_size: NA
j_call: TRBJ2-7
d_call: TRBD1
v_call: TRBV9
cdr3_nt: TGTGCCAGCAGCCCAGACAGGGTAGCGTCCTACGAGCAGTACTTC
cdr3_aa: CASSPDRVASYEQYF

clone_size: few
j_call: TRBJ2-5
d_call: TRBD1
v_call: TRBV7-2
cdr3_nt: TGTGCCAGCAGCCGACAGTCGGACAGGTTCCAAGAGACCCAGTACTTC
cdr3_aa: CASSRQSDRFQETQYF

clone_size: once
j_call: TRBJ2-3
d_call: TRBD2
v_call: TRBV20-1
cdr3_nt: TGCAGTGCTAGTCCTATTAGCGGGAGGGATACGCAGTATTTT
cdr3_aa: CSASPISGRDTQYF

clone_size: few
j_call: TRBJ2-7
d_call: NA
v_call: TRBV6-2/TRBV6-3
cdr3_nt: TGTGCCAGCAGCTCCACACAGGGCCCCTACGAGCAGTACTTC
cdr3_aa: CASSSTQGPYEQYF

clone_size: many
j_call: TRBJ1-2
d_call: TRBD1
v_call: TRBV27
cdr3_nt: TGTGCCAGCAGTACCGGACAGGGGCTTGGCTACACCTTC
cdr3_aa: CASSTGQGLGYTF

clone_size: NA
j_call: TRBJ2-3
d_call: TRBD1
v_call: TRBV29-1
cdr3_nt: TGCAGCGTTGGTGGGACAGGGGGTGCAGATACGCAGTATTTT
cdr3_aa: CSVGGTGGADTQYF

clone_size: NA
j_call: TRBJ2-3
d_call: TRBD1
v_call: TRBV9
cdr3_nt: TGTGCCAGCAGCGCGACAGGGATCACAGATACGCAGTATTTT
cdr3_aa: CASSATGITDTQYF

clone_size: NA
j_call: TRBJ2-6
d_call: NA
v_call: TRBV6-5
cdr3_nt: TGTGCCAGCAGTTACTCGAGGTCGGGTTCTGGGGCCAACGTCCTGACTTTC
cdr3_aa: CASSYSRSGSGANVLTF

clone_size: many
j_call: TRBJ1-1
d_call: NA
v_call: TRBV6-1
cdr3_nt: TGTGCCAGCAGAAAGGGAGGCGTGAGCACTGAAGCTTTCTTT
cdr3_aa: CASRKGGVSTEAFF

clone_size: NA
j_call: TRBJ2-5
d_call: TRBD2
v_call: TRBV7-9
cdr3_nt: TGTGCCAGCAGAATAACTAGCGGGGACCCCCAAGAGACCCAGTACTTC
cdr3_aa: CASRITSGDPQETQYF

clone_size: NA
j_call: TRBJ2-7
d_call: NA
v_call: TRBV4-3
cdr3_nt: TGCGCCAGCAGCCAAGAGCAGGGCTACGAGCAGTACTTC
cdr3_aa: CASSQEQGYEQYF

clone_size: few
j_call: TRBJ1-6
d_call: NA
v_call: TRBV5-1
cdr3_nt: TGCGCCAGCAGCGTGTACGGGGGGGACACTGATTCACCCCTCCACTTT
cdr3_aa: CASSVYGGDTDSPLHF

clone_size: many
j_call: TRBJ2-1
d_call: NA
v_call: TRBV9
cdr3_nt: TGTGCCAGCAGCGTGCTGAGCTCCTACAATGAGCAGTTCTTC
cdr3_aa: CASSVLSSYNEQFF

clone_size: NA
j_call: TRBJ1-5
d_call: NA
v_call: TRBV9
cdr3_nt: TGTGCCAGCACGACAGTAGGTCAGCCCCAGCATTTT
cdr3_aa: CASTTVGQPQHF

clone_size: many
j_call: TRBJ2-1
d_call: TRBD2
v_call: TRBV7-6
cdr3_nt: TGTGCCAGCAGCTGGGGTCTAGCGGCCTACAATGAGCAGTTCTTC
cdr3_aa: CASSWGLAAYNEQFF

clone_size: many
j_call: TRBJ2-3
d_call: NA
v_call: TRBV11-2
cdr3_nt: TGTGCCAGCAGCCCCCGGAGTGGAGGCGGGTGGGGCACAGATACGCAGTATTTT
cdr3_aa: CASSPRSGGGWGTDTQYF

clone_size: many
j_call: TRBJ2-2
d_call: NA
v_call: TRBV7-2
cdr3_nt: TGTGCCAGCAGCGCTAGTACCGGGGAGCTGTTTTTT
cdr3_aa: CASSASTGELFF

clone_size: NA
j_call: TRBJ2-1
d_call: TRBD2
v_call: TRBV24-1
cdr3_nt: TGTGCCACCGAAGCGGGAGGCACGAGGGGGGATGAGCAGTTCTTC
cdr3_aa: CATEAGGTRGDEQFF

clone_size: few
j_call: TRBJ2-7
d_call: NA
v_call: TRBV6-1
cdr3_nt: TGTGCCAGCGATGGCCCCCCCAGCGGACAGTTACACGAGCAGTACTTC
cdr3_aa: CASDGPPSGQLHEQYF

clone_size: NA
j_call: TRBJ1-4
d_call: TRBD1
v_call: TRBV5-6
cdr3_nt: TGTGCCAGCAGCTCACAGGGGTATAATGAAAAACTGTTTTTT
cdr3_aa: CASSSQGYNEKLFF

clone_size: NA
j_call: TRBJ2-2
d_call: TRBD2
v_call: TRBV12-3/TRBV12-4
cdr3_nt: TGTGCCAGCAGTTATTCCGGGACTAGTAGCACCGGGGAGCTGTTTTTT
cdr3_aa: CASSYSGTSSTGELFF

clone_size: NA
j_call: TRBJ2-5
d_call: NA
v_call: TRBV12-3/TRBV12-4
cdr3_nt: TGTGCCAGCAGCCCATCCGCAGGGCTCCACGGACAACAAGAGACCCAGTACTTC
cdr3_aa: CASSPSAGLHGQQETQYF

clone_size: few
j_call: TRBJ2-4
d_call: NA
v_call: TRBV4-3
cdr3_nt: TGCGCCAGCAGCCAACAGTCCCAAGCCAAAAACATTCAGTACTTC
cdr3_aa: CASSQQSQAKNIQYF

clone_size: NA
j_call: TRBJ2-1
d_call: NA
v_call: TRBV29-1
cdr3_nt: TGCAGCGTTGGGGCAGTGTACAATGAGCAGTTCTTC
cdr3_aa: CSVGAVYNEQFF

clone_size: few
j_call: TRBJ1-6
d_call: NA
v_call: TRBV7-2
cdr3_nt: TGTGCCAGCAGCTTTAGGCAGCGTTTCAATTCACCCCTCCACTTT
cdr3_aa: CASSFRQRFNSPLHF

clone_size: NA
j_call: TRBJ2-7
d_call: TRBD2
v_call: TRBV11-2
cdr3_nt: TGTGCCACCTCTCTGAGCGGGAGTAGATACGAGCAGTACTTC
cdr3_aa: CATSLSGSRYEQYF

clone_size: NA
j_call: TRBJ2-1
d_call: TRBD2
v_call: TRBV20-1
cdr3_nt: TGCAGTGCCCCCGCGCTAACTAGCGGGATCAATGAGCAGTTCTTC
cdr3_aa: CSAPALTSGINEQFF

clone_size: NA
j_call: TRBJ2-5
d_call: NA
v_call: TRBV6-5
cdr3_nt: TGTGCCAGCAGTTACCAGAGGGGGACCCCGAAAGAGACCCAGTACTTC
cdr3_aa: CASSYQRGTPKETQYF

clone_size: many
j_call: TRBJ1-5
d_call: TRBD1
v_call: TRBV12-3/TRBV12-4
cdr3_nt: TGTGCCAGCAGGGGACAGGGGGGCAATCAGCCCCAGCATTTT
cdr3_aa: CASRGQGGNQPQHF

clone_size: NA
j_call: TRBJ2-7
d_call: NA
v_call: TRBV18
cdr3_nt: TGTGCCAGCTCACCACCGACAGGGAGGGGGAACGAGCAGTACTTC
cdr3_aa: CASSPPTGRGNEQYF

clone_size: NA
j_call: TRBJ2-1
d_call: NA
v_call: TRBV20-1
cdr3_nt: TGCAGTGCTAGGGGCCTGGATACCCCTTCCTACAATGAGCAGTTCTTC
cdr3_aa: CSARGLDTPSYNEQFF

clone_size: NA
j_call: TRBJ2-6
d_call: NA
v_call: TRBV5-4
cdr3_nt: TGTGCCAGCAGTCATGATGTCTCTGGGGCCAACGTCCTGACTTTC
cdr3_aa: CASSHDVSGANVLTF

clone_size: NA
j_call: TRBJ2-1
d_call: TRBD2
v_call: TRBV19
cdr3_nt: TGTGCCAGTAGTATATCAGCGGGGGTACACAATGAGCAGTTCTTC
cdr3_aa: CASSISAGVHNEQFF

clone_size: NA
j_call: TRBJ2-5
d_call: NA
v_call: TRBV7-9
cdr3_nt: TGTGCCAGCAGCCCTGACAGGGAGGTCCGAGAGACCCAGTACTTC
cdr3_aa: CASSPDREVRETQYF

clone_size: few
j_call: TRBJ2-7
d_call: NA
v_call: TRBV2
cdr3_nt: TGTGCCAGCAGTGAGGCCAGGGCTTACGAGCAGTACTTC
cdr3_aa: CASSEARAYEQYF

clone_size: few
j_call: TRBJ2-1
d_call: TRBD1
v_call: TRBV28
cdr3_nt: TGTGCCAGCAGGCTCCCGGGACAGGGCCCCTACAATGAGCAGTTCTTC
cdr3_aa: CASRLPGQGPYNEQFF

clone_size: NA
j_call: TRBJ2-2
d_call: NA
v_call: TRBV5-5
cdr3_nt: TGTGCCAGCAGCTCGGACCAGGCACCCGGGGAGCTGTTTTTT
cdr3_aa: CASSSDQAPGELFF

clone_size: many
j_call: TRBJ2-1
d_call: NA
v_call: TRBV7-8
cdr3_nt: TGTGCCAGCAGCGTGGCTGCGGTTTCCTACAATGAGCAGTTCTTC
cdr3_aa: CASSVAAVSYNEQFF

clone_size: many
j_call: TRBJ2-7
d_call: NA
v_call: TRBV29-1
cdr3_nt: TGCAGCGTTGGAGGGGCAGCGACCTCCTACGAGCAGTACTTC
cdr3_aa: CSVGGAATSYEQYF

clone_size: NA
j_call: TRBJ2-1
d_call: NA
v_call: TRBV5-1
cdr3_nt: TGCGCCAGCAGCTTGATTTCGGGGTATCAGGGCCACAATGAGCAGTTCTTC
cdr3_aa: CASSLISGYQGHNEQFF

clone_size: many
j_call: TRBJ2-1
d_call: NA
v_call: TRBV20-1
cdr3_nt: TGCAGTGCTAGACCCCCGGGGGCTGAATTGTATGAGCAGTTCTTC
cdr3_aa: CSARPPGAELYEQFF

clone_size: NA
j_call: TRBJ2-3
d_call: NA
v_call: TRBV2
cdr3_nt: TGTGCCAGCAGTGAACTTCACACAGATACGCAGTATTTT
cdr3_aa: CASSELHTDTQYF

clone_size: few
j_call: TRBJ1-2
d_call: NA
v_call: TRBV7-9
cdr3_nt: TGTGCCAGCAGGAGGACCCAATCCCGGGGCTACACCTTC
cdr3_aa: CASRRTQSRGYTF

clone_size: once
j_call: TRBJ1-5
d_call: TRBD1
v_call: TRBV6-2/TRBV6-3
cdr3_nt: TGTGCCAGCAGGGCGGGACAGGGCGGTCAGCCCCAGCATTTT
cdr3_aa: CASRAGQGGQPQHF

clone_size: NA
j_call: TRBJ2-5
d_call: TRBD2
v_call: TRBV6-2/TRBV6-3
cdr3_nt: TGTGCCAGCAGTTTCGGACTAGCTAAGAAGGAGACCCAGTACTTC
cdr3_aa: CASSFGLAKKETQYF

clone_size: NA
j_call: TRBJ2-7
d_call: TRBD2
v_call: TRBV12-3/TRBV12-4
cdr3_nt: TGTGCCAGCAGTGTAGCGGGGATATCCTACGAGCAGTACTTC
cdr3_aa: CASSVAGISYEQYF

clone_size: few
j_call: TRBJ2-7
d_call: TRBD2
v_call: TRBV19
cdr3_nt: TGTGCCAGTAGTACGACTAGCGGGAGCACTTTACCCCTAGGGGAGCAGTACTTC
cdr3_aa: CASSTTSGSTLPLGEQYF

clone_size: few
j_call: TRBJ1-2
d_call: NA
v_call: TRBV28
cdr3_nt: TGTGCCAGCAGTTTACGGCCCGGGGGGGGCTACACCTTC
cdr3_aa: CASSLRPGGGYTF

clone_size: NA
j_call: TRBJ1-5
d_call: NA
v_call: TRBV18
cdr3_nt: TGTGCCAGCTCACCCATGTCTGATCAGCCCCAGCATTTT
cdr3_aa: CASSPMSDQPQHF

clone_size: few
j_call: TRBJ2-1
d_call: NA
v_call: TRBV29-1
cdr3_nt: TGCAGCGTTGTGTATAGAGGGCTAAATGAGCAGTTCTTC
cdr3_aa: CSVVYRGLNEQFF

clone_size: few
j_call: TRBJ2-1
d_call: NA
v_call: TRBV12-3/TRBV12-4
cdr3_nt: TGTGCCAGCAGTTCGCCTAGCCAAGGGTACAATGAGCAGTTCTTC
cdr3_aa: CASSSPSQGYNEQFF

clone_size: many
j_call: TRBJ2-2
d_call: TRBD2
v_call: TRBV4-2
cdr3_nt: TGTGCCAGCAGCCTCGGGACTAGCGGTTCCGGGGAGCTGTTTTTT
cdr3_aa: CASSLGTSGSGELFF

clone_size: NA
j_call: TRBJ2-3
d_call: NA
v_call: TRBV5-4
cdr3_nt: TGTGCCAGCAGCTCGCCCCCGGGACTCGGCACAGATACGCAGTATTTT
cdr3_aa: CASSSPPGLGTDTQYF

clone_size: NA
j_call: TRBJ1-5
d_call: NA
v_call: TRBV20-1
cdr3_nt: TGCAGTGCAATCCAGGGGAATAGCAATCAGCCCCAGCATTTT
cdr3_aa: CSAIQGNSNQPQHF